The source of this TCR beta chain is a study of control samples from healthy donors and cancer patients. There are 20 residues in the CDR3. CDR1 is MDHEN, CDR2 SYDVKM, per germline. Trimming left V 7 bases short and J 0 bases short, with 27 bases between. Repertoires were generated with immunoSEQ multiplex PCR, while TCRdb's copy carries only in-frame clones and drops some. The sample lists some 90,000 clones, roughly nine tenths occurring once. Sequencing was done on a sample of blood. The TCR comes from a woman aged 60-75 years in good health. J is TRBJ1-4 and V is TRBV28; a weak D match, TRBD1 (5 bases). In DNA, the CDR3 is TGTGCCAGCAAATCCCCGACCGGTTCAGGGTGGGGAGCAACTAATGAAAAACTGTTTTTT. Translating it yields CASKSPTGSGWGATNEKLFF.